These 8 T cell receptor beta chains originate from one sample sequenced in a study of shared clonotypes between healthy human individuals. Here immunoSEQ multiplex PCR was the method, and the copy in TCRdb shows in-frame clones only, minus some. The repertoire includes under 2.5 million clones, around 93% of them detected once, and 0.37% sits in the top ten. The sample comprised naive CD4+ T cells from PBMCs. Subset specified: CD45RA+ positively selected. The receptors originated from a man aged 18 to 30 in good health. Some clones in this sample may be carry-over from other donors' samples.

The chain has TRBV2 and TRBJ1-5; D not resolved. Trimming stripped 2 bases from V and 0 bases from J, with 8 bases between. Germline V lookup: CDR1 SNHLY, CDR2 FYNNEI. The CDR3 loop spans 15 amino acids. CDR3 sequence (DNA): TGTGCCAGCAGTGAAAACAGCTATAGCAATCAGCCCCAGCATTTT. Protein: CASSENSYSNQPQHF.

The chain couples TRBV7-9 to TRBJ1-2; D remains unclear. Germline loops: CDR1 SEHNR, CDR2 FQNEAQ (reference sequence). This CDR3 has 13 amino acids. Trimming removed 5 bases at V and 13 bases at J, with 20 bases between. The CDR3 DNA sequence: TGTGCCAGCAGCATGGCCGAAGGAACGGTCTTCACCTTC. Amino acids: CASSMAEGTVFTF. Full variable domain (outside the CDR3, taken from reference TRBV7-9 and TRBJ1-2): DTGVSQNPRHKITKRGQNVTFRCDPISEHNRLYWYRQTLGQGPEFLTYFQNEAQLEKSRLLSDRFSAERPKGSFSTLEIQRTEQGDSAMYLCASSMAEGTVFTFGSGTRLTVV.

The V gene is TRBV7-3, the J gene TRBJ1-2; D is unclear. The CDR3 length is 13 residues. Looked up from germline, CDR1 is SGHTA and CDR2 is FQGTGA. V lost 2 bases and J 1 base, leaving 5 bases between the germline ends. The CDR3 loop reads CASSLGINYGYTF. CDR3 DNA: TGTGCCAGCAGCTTAGGGATTAACTATGGCTACACCTTC.

The count of this clone is one. V usage is TRBV2 and J usage is TRBJ1-6, with 10 nucleotides matching TRBD1. CDR3 length: 13 amino acids. Per the germline V gene, CDR1 is SNHLY and CDR2 is FYNNEI. V gave up 9 bases and J gave up 6 bases; unmatched junction bases: 2. The CDR3 is CARGTGVNSPLHF. Here the CDR3 DNA reads TGTGCCAGGGGGACAGGGGTTAATTCACCCCTCCACTTT.

J is TRBJ2-2 and V is TRBV28; the D gene is possibly TRBD1 (6 bases). With 6 bases removed from V and 0 bases from J, the gap between germline ends came to 14 bases. This CDR3 is built from 16 residues. The germline CDR1 and CDR2 sequences are MDHEN and SYDVKM. In nucleotides, the CDR3 is TGTGCCAGCAGCCTACGGACAGCAGCGAACACCGGGGAGCTGTTTTTT. Protein product: CASSLRTAANTGELFF.

CDR3 sequence: CASSQSGRAQGYTF. CDR3 sequence (DNA): TGCGCCAGCAGCCAGAGCGGCAGGGCACAAGGCTACACCTTC. V is TRBV4-3 and J is TRBJ1-2; TRBD1 is a possible D gene (5 bases). There are 14 residues in the CDR3. The V gene lost 3 bases and the J gene lost 8 bases, with 16 bases spanning the gap. Germline assignment: CDR1 LGHNA and CDR2 YSLEER.

This clone has only one observation. The chain has TRBV2 and TRBJ1-5; maybe TRBD1 (5 bases). The germline CDR1 and CDR2 sequences are SNHLY and FYNNEI. The CDR3 is made up of 14 amino acids. V was shortened by 6 bases and J by 4 bases, with 13 bases between the two germline ends. DNA for the CDR3: TGTGCCAGCAGCCCCTCCGGGGGTAATCAGCCCCAGCATTTT. This gives the protein CASSPSGGNQPQHF. Complete variable domain (other parts from reference TRBV2 and TRBJ1-5): EPEVTQTPSHQVTQMGQEVILRCVPISNHLYFYWYRQILGQKVEFLVSFYNNEISEKSEIFDDQFSVERPDGSNFTLKIRSTKLEDSAMYFCASSPSGGNQPQHFGDGTRLSIL.

The chain couples TRBV15 to TRBJ1-5; D gene unclear. This CDR3 is built from 15 residues. CDR1 LNHNV and CDR2 YYDKDF come from the germline V gene (reference sequence). V was shortened by 1 base and J by 3 bases, with 10 bases between the two germline ends. CDR3 sequence reads: CATSRANVNNQPQHF. CDR3 nucleotide sequence: TGTGCCACCAGCAGAGCCAATGTTAACAATCAGCCCCAGCATTTT.